What follows is one T cell receptor beta chain and its context. Its cognate antigen is unknown. Clones were sequenced by immunoSEQ multiplex PCR, and TCRdb holds only the in-frame ones, with some missing. The sample lists fewer than 250,000 clones, around 86% seen once, with approximately 2% in the top ten. Germline V gene data show CDR1 as SGDLS and CDR2 as YYNGEE. The CDR3 length is 15 residues. V lost 5 bases, J lost 4 bases, and 9 bases stayed unmatched. This record belongs to a study of cytomegalovirus exposure and HLA in healthy donors. Broader study findings: Across donors, most TCRs were seen rarely, yet some public ones were widespread. Specificity of a few CMV-associated chains for CMV antigens was verified in vitro.

This rearrangement joins TRBV9 to TRBJ1-1; 9 bases match TRBD1. Input material: PBMCs. This TCR was sampled from a woman between 18 and 29 years old in good health and CMV-seropositive. The CDR3 sequence: CASSGGTGKLTEAFF. CDR3 coding DNA: TGTGCCAGCAGTGGGGGGACAGGGAAGCTCACTGAAGCTTTCTTT.